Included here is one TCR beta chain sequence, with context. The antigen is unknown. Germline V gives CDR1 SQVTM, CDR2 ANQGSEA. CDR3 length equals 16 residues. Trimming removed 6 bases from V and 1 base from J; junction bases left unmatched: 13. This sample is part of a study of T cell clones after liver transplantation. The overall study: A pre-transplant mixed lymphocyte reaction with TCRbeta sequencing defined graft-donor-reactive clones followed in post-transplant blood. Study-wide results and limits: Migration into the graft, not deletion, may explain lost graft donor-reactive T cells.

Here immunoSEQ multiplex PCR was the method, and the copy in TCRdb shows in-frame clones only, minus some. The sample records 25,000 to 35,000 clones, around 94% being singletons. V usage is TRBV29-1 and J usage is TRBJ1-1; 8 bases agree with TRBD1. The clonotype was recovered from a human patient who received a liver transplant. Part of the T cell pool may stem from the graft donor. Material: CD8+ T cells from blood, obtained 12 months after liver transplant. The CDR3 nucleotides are TGCAGCGTCGGGATTTACAGGGGGGGATCGAACACTGAAGCTTTCTTT. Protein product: CSVGIYRGGSNTEAFF.